Here is one TCR beta chain with its context. This entry comes from a study of shared clonotypes between healthy human individuals. Using immunoSEQ multiplex PCR, the repertoire was profiled, and TCRdb retains in-frame clones only, with some absent. The data hold roughly 660,000 clones, with around 90% observed a single time. The TCR sequence derives from a young man in good health. Some clones in this sample may be carry-over from other donors' samples. Sequencing input: memory CD8+ T cells from PBMCs. Subset defined: CD45RO+ cells pooled with CCR7-negative TemRA cells.

CDR3 DNA: TGTGCCAGCAGTTACTCGGGGACCAGCAATCAGCCCCAGCATTTT. This encodes CASSYSGTSNQPQHF. This sequence joins TRBV6-5 and TRBJ1-5, with D perhaps matching TRBD1 (5 bases). The ends were cut back, 0 bases at V and 1 base at J, with 7 bases in the middle. This CDR3 is built from 15 residues. The germline gives CDR1 MNHEY, CDR2 SVGAGI.